The present T cell receptor beta chain was sequenced within a study of PD-1 blockade in classical Hodgkin lymphoma. Data came from immunoSEQ multiplex PCR; TCRdb stores just in-frame clones and leaves some out. The sample records tens of thousands of clones, roughly nine tenths being singletons. Time point: cycle 4 day 1 (C4D1), after 5 to 7 weeks of nivolumab. Brentuximab vedotin exposure varied, and every patient relapsed after autologous stem cell transplantation. The sample consisted of peripheral blood mononuclear cells (PBMCs), taken before the fourth cycle of nivolumab. The sequence derives from a human donor with classical Hodgkin lymphoma.

The CDR3 DNA is TGTGCCAGCAGCCCGACTACTAGCGGGGACTACAATGAGCAGTTCTTC. Protein sequence: CASSPTTSGDYNEQFF. V usage is TRBV7-8 and J usage is TRBJ2-1; 10 bases are a match to TRBD2. V lost 5 bases to trimming and J lost 3 bases; unmatched junction nucleotides: 7. CDR1 SGHVS and CDR2 FQNEAQ come from the germline V gene. The CDR3 consists of 16 residues.